This TCR beta chain originates from a study of blood T cell repertoires in COVID-19. Study-level information: Samples came from the United States, Italy and Spain, spanning acute and convalescent COVID-19. T cells, B-cell-depleted T cells, or PBMCs provided the cDNA or gDNA that served as material.

Germline CDR1 reads SNHLY; CDR2 reads FYNNEI. The CDR3 consists of 14 residues. J was trimmed by 4 bases and V by 4 bases; bases with no gene match: 6. Per the authors' pipeline: Estimation of nucleated cell counts was performed using reference gene primer amplification. Sequencing was performed with immunoSEQ multiplex PCR; in TCRdb, only in-frame clones are kept and a portion is missing. V and J calls and clone size are those listed in that table; D and trimming were worked out from the DNA. The sample comprises under 300,000 clones, 70% to 85% of which are singletons, and more than 4.5% rests with the top ten.

Sequencing was performed on peripheral blood. The V call is TRBV2, the J call TRBJ1-1; 7 positions agree with TRBD1. The receptor's source is a woman older than 75 with active or convalescent COVID-19. CDR3 DNA: TGTGCCAGCAGTGTTGACGGGACAGTCACTGAAGCTTTCTTT. Amino acid sequence: CASSVDGTVTEAFF.